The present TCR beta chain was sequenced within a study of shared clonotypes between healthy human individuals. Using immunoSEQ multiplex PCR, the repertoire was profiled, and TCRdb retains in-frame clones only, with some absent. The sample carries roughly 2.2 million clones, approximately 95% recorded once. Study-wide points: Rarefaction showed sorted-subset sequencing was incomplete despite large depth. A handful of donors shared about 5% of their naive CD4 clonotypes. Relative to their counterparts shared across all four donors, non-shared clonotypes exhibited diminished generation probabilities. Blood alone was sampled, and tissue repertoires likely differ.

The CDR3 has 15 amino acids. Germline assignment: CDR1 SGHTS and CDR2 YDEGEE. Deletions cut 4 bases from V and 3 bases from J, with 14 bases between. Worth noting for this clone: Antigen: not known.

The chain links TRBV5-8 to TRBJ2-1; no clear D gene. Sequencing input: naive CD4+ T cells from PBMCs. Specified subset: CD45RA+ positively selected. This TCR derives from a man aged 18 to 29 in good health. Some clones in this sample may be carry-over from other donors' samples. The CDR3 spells CASSLISLGYNEQFF. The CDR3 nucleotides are TGTGCCAGCAGCCTGATCAGCCTGGGCTACAATGAGCAGTTCTTC.